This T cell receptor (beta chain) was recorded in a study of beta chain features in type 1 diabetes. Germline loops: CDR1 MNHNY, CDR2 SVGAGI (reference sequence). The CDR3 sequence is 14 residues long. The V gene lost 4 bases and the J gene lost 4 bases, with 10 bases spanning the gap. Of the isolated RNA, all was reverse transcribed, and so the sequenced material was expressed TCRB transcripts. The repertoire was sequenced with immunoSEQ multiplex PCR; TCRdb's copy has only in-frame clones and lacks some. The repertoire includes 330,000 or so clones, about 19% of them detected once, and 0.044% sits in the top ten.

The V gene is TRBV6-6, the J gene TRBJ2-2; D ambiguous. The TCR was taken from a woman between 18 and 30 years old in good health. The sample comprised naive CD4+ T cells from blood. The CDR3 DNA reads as TGTGCCAGCAGTTTCAGTGATCCCACCGGGGAGCTGTTTTTT. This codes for CASSFSDPTGELFF.